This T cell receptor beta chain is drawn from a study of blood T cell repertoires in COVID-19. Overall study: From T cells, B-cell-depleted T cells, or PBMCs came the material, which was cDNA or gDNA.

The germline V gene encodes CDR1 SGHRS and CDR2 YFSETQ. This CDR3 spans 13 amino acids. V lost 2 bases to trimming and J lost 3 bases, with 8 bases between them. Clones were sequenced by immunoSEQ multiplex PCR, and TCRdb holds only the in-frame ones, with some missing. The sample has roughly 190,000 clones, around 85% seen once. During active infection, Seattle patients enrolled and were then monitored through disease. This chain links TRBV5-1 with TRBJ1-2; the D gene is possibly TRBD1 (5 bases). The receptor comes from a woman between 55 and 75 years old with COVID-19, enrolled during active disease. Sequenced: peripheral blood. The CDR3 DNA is TGCGCCAGCAGCTTCGGGGGGGACTATGGCTACACCTTC. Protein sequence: CASSFGGDYGYTF.